This entry lists 14 T cell receptor beta chains sequenced from one sample in a study of cytomegalovirus exposure and HLA in healthy donors. The PCR contained 60 Vbeta and 13 Jbeta primers. The method was immunoSEQ multiplex PCR; TCRdb's version includes in-frame clones alone and lacks a portion of them. This repertoire includes 40,000 or so clones. Sequencing was done on a sample of PBMCs. These receptors came from a woman aged 25 to 45 in good health and CMV-seropositive.

Of note for this clone: At one end the junction does not follow the germline gene, possibly because of a read error. Within the sample, other DNA sequences also encode this same CDR3. The genes are TRBV2 and TRBJ2-7, with 8 bases identical to TRBD1. CDR1 is SNHLY, CDR2 FYNNEI, per germline. The CDR3 is 13 residues long. In nucleotides, the CDR3 is TGTGCCAGCAGTTTGGGGACAGGAGGGGAGCAATACTTC. Residues: CASSLGTGGEQYF. Full variable domain (remainder filled in from reference TRBV2 and TRBJ2-7): EPEVTQTPSHQVTQMGQEVILRCVPISNHLYFYWYRQILGQKVEFLVSFYNNEISEKSEIFDDQFSVERPDGSNFTLKIRSTKLEDSAMYFCASSLGTGGEQYFGPGTRLTVT.

The rearrangement uses TRBV4-2 and TRBJ1-2; D uncertain. Germline CDR1 and CDR2: LGHNA and YNFKEQ. CDR3 size: 13 residues. V was shortened by 0 bases and J by 7 bases, with 9 bases between the two germline ends. The CDR3 loop is CASSQDPQSGYTF. For the CDR3, the DNA is TGTGCCAGCAGCCAAGATCCCCAGTCTGGCTACACCTTC.

The chain uses TRBV27 and TRBJ2-7; 11 bases match TRBD2. The V segment lost 4 bases and the J segment 12 bases; nucleotides outside the gene matches: 8. The length of the CDR3 is 13 residues. CDR1 and CDR2 (germline): MNHEY, SMNVEV (reference sequence). CDR3 loop: CASSWGTSGVLYF. CDR3 nucleotide sequence: TGTGCCAGCAGTTGGGGGACTAGCGGTGTCCTGTACTTC.

The gene calls are TRBV10-3 and TRBJ1-1; 8 nucleotides line up with TRBD1. V was pared by 3 bases and J by 4 bases, with 7 bases of the junction left unmatched. CDR3 length: 15 amino acids. Germline V lookup: CDR1 ENHRY, CDR2 SYGVKD. The CDR3 bases are TGTGCCATCAGTGATTTGGTAGGACAGGGCACTGAAGCTTTCTTT. It specifies CAISDLVGQGTEAFF.

The chain couples TRBV28 to TRBJ2-7, with D perhaps TRBD2 (5 bases). CDR1 and CDR2 from the germline V gene are MDHEN and SYDVKM. Deletions cut 5 bases from V and 6 bases from J, with 11 bases between. CDR3 length equals 12 residues. CDR3 in DNA: TGTGCCAGCAGTGACCCAGAGGGCGAGCAGTACTTC. It codes for CASSDPEGEQYF.

CDR3 sequence reads: CASSATGTYALTEAFF. The CDR3 DNA reads as TGTGCCAGTAGTGCAACCGGGACATACGCCTTAACTGAAGCTTTCTTT. This chain uses TRBV19 with TRBJ1-1, with D maybe TRBD1 (6 bases). This CDR3 is built from 16 residues. Germline CDR1 is LNHDA and CDR2 is SQIVND (reference sequence). Trimming shortened V by 5 bases and J by 5 bases, and 21 bases separated the two germline ends.

The CDR3 bases are TGTGCCAGCAGTACCACGGGACAGGCTAATGAAAAACTGTTTTTT. Its translation: CASSTTGQANEKLFF. The chain employs TRBV2 and TRBJ1-4, with TRBD1 identical over 8 bases. Germline lookup yields CDR1 SNHLY and CDR2 FYNNEI. V shed 5 bases and J 3 bases; nucleotides not matched to a gene: 5. CDR3 length equals 15 residues.

The genes are TRBV5-4 and TRBJ1-6; tentative D call: TRBD1 (5 bases). V was trimmed by 5 bases and J by 3 bases, leaving 6 bases between them. Germline CDR1 and CDR2: SGHNT and YYREEE (reference sequence). The CDR3 contains 13 residues. CDR3 region: CASRQGYNSPLHF. DNA for the CDR3: TGTGCCAGCAGGCAGGGCTATAATTCACCCCTCCACTTT.

This chain joins TRBV9 and TRBJ2-1; D might be TRBD2 (6 bases). The CDR3 is made up of 16 amino acids. Trimming cost V 0 bases and J 0 bases, with 10 bases left between them. Germline lookup yields CDR1 SGDLS and CDR2 YYNGEE. This CDR3 is CASSVGEVNSYNEQFF. The CDR3 nucleotides read TGTGCCAGCAGCGTAGGGGAGGTCAACTCCTACAATGAGCAGTTCTTC. Filled out from reference TRBV9 and TRBJ2-1, the complete variable domain reads DSGVTQTPKHLITATGQRVTLRCSPRSGDLSVYWYQQSLDQGLQFLIQYYNGEERAKGNILERFSAQQFPDLHSELNLSSLELGDSALYFCASSVGEVNSYNEQFFGPGTRLTVL.

The chain links TRBV9 to TRBJ2-7; weak D call: TRBD2 (6 bases). The V gene's germline CDR1 is SGDLS and CDR2 YYNGEE. The CDR3 covers 14 residues. V lost 4 bases to trimming and J lost 5 bases, with 16 bases between them. The CDR3 coding sequence is TGTGCCAGCAGCTCTAGTGCGGGATCCAACGAGCAGTACTTC. It codes for CASSSSAGSNEQYF. The full variable domain, its missing parts supplied by reference TRBV9 and TRBJ2-7, is DSGVTQTPKHLITATGQRVTLRCSPRSGDLSVYWYQQSLDQGLQFLIQYYNGEERAKGNILERFSAQQFPDLHSELNLSSLELGDSALYFCASSSSAGSNEQYFGPGTRLTVT.

The CDR3 DNA follows: TGTGCCAGCAGTAGGGACAGGGGTGAAAAACTGTTTTTT. Amino acids: CASSRDRGEKLFF. The chain links TRBV11-2 to TRBJ1-4, with 10 bases aligning to TRBD1. The CDR3 is 13 residues long. Germline V CDR1 and CDR2: SGHAT, FQNNGV. V lost 6 bases to trimming and J lost 7 bases; unmatched junction nucleotides: 2.

The chain carries TRBV19 and TRBJ2-7; 12 positions agree with TRBD1. Germline V gives CDR1 LNHDA, CDR2 SQIVND (reference sequence). The CDR3 runs 16 residues. V lost 6 bases to trimming and J lost 3 bases; unmatched junction nucleotides: 9. CDR3 loop: CASSGTRDRGRYEQYF. In nucleotides, the CDR3 is TGTGCCAGTAGCGGGACACGGGACAGGGGGCGCTACGAGCAGTACTTC.

The V call is TRBV27, the J call TRBJ2-1, with 9 bases identical to TRBD2. Per the germline V gene, CDR1 is MNHEY and CDR2 is SMNVEV (reference sequence). The CDR3 length is 15 residues. The J segment lost 7 bases and the V segment lost 5 bases, leaving 9 bases of the junction unmatched. The CDR3 region is CASSQEAGGGNEQFF. CDR3 DNA sequence: TGTGCCAGCAGTCAAGAAGCGGGGGGTGGGAATGAGCAGTTCTTC.

This sequence joins TRBV11-2 and TRBJ1-1, with D unresolved. V was shortened by 3 bases and J by 1 base, with 9 bases between the two germline ends. Germline CDR1 is SGHAT and CDR2 is FQNNGV. The CDR3 totals 14 residues. This chain's CDR3 is CASSFQGRNTEAFF. In DNA, the CDR3 is TGTGCCAGCAGCTTCCAAGGGAGGAACACTGAAGCTTTCTTT.